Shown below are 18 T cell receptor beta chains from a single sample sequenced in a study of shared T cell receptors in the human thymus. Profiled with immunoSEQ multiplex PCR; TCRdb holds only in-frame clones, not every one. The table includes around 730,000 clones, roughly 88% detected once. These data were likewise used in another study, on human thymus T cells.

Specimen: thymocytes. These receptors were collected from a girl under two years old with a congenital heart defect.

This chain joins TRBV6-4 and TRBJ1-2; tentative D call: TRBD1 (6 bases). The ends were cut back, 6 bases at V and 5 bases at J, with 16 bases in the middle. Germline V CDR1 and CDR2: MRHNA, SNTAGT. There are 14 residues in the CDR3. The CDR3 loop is CASSPGHQGYGYTF. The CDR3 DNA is TGTGCCAGCAGCCCGGGCCATCAGGGGTATGGCTACACCTTC.

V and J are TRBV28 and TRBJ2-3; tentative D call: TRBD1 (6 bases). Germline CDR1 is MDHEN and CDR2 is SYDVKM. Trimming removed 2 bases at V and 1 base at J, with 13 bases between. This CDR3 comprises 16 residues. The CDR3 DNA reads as TGTGCCAGCAGTTTACTTACGGACAGTGGCACAGATACGCAGTATTTT. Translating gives CASSLLTDSGTDTQYF.

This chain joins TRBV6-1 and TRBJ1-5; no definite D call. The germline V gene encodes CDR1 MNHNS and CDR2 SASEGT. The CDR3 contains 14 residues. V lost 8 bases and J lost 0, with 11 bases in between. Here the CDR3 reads CASGSDDSNQPQHF. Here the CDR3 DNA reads TGTGCCAGCGGCTCAGATGATAGCAATCAGCCCCAGCATTTT.

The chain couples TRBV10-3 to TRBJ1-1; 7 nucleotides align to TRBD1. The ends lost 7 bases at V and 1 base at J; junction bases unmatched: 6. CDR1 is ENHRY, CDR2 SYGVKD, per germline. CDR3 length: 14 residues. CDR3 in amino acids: CAIKEGAPNTEAFF. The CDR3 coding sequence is TGTGCCATCAAGGAGGGGGCCCCGAACACTGAAGCTTTCTTT.

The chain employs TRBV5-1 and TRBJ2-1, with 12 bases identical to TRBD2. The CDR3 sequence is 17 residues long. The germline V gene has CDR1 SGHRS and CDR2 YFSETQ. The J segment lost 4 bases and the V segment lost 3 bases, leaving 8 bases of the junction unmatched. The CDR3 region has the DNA TGCGCCAGCAGCTCGGGTCTAGCGGGGGGGATGTACAATGAGCAGTTCTTC. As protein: CASSSGLAGGMYNEQFF.

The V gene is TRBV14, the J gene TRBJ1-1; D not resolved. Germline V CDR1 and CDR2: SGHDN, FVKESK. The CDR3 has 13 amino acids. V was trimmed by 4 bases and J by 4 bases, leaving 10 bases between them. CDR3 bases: TGTGCCAGCAGCCCCGTCGTATGCACTGAAGCTTTCTTT. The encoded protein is CASSPVVCTEAFF.

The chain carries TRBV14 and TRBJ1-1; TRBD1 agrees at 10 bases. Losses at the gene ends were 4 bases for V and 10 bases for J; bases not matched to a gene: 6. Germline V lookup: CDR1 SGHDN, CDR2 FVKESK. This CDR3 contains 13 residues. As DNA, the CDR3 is TGTGCCAGCAGCCGACCCGGGACAGGGGTAGCTTTCTTT. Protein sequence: CASSRPGTGVAFF.

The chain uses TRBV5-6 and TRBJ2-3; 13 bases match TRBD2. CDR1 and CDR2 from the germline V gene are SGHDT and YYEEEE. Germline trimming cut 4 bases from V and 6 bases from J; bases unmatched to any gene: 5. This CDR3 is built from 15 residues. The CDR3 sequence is CASSRGLAGPDTQYF. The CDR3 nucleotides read TGTGCCAGCAGCCGGGGACTAGCGGGGCCGGATACGCAGTATTTT.

In DNA, the CDR3 is TGTGCCAGTAGTCTTCGGGACAGGGTGTCTGGGGCCAACGTCCTGACTTTC. Amino acid sequence: CASSLRDRVSGANVLTF. The chain employs TRBV19 and TRBJ2-6; TRBD1 agrees at 9 bases. V dropped 5 bases and J dropped 1; count of bases not matched to a gene: 6. This CDR3 contains 17 residues. Germline CDR1 reads LNHDA; CDR2 reads SQIVND (reference sequence).

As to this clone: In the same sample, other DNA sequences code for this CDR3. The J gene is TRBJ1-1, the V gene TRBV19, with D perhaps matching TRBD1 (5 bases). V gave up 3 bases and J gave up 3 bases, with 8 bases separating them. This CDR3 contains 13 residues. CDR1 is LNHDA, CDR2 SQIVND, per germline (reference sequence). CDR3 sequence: CASSIRGDTEAFF. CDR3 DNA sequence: TGTGCCAGTAGTATTCGGGGGGACACTGAAGCTTTCTTT.

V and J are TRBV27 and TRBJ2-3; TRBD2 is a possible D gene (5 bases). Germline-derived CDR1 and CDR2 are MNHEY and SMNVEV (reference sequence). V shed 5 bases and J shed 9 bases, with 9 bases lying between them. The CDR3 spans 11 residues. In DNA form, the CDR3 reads TGTGCCAGCAGTATGTGGGAGACGCAGTATTTT. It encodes CASSMWETQYF.

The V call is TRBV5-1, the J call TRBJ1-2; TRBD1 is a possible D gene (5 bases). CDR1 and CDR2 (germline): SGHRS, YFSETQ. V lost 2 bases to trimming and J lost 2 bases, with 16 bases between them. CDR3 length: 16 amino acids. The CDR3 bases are TGCGCCAGCAGCTTACTCCCCAAGGGGAGGAACTATGGCTACACCTTC. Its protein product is CASSLLPKGRNYGYTF.

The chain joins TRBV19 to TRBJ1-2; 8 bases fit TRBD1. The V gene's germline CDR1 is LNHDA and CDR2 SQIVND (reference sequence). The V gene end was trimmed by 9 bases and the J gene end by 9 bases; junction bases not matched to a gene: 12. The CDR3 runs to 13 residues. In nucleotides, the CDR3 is TGTGCCAGCCGCGACAGGGGAAGGCGAAGCTACACCTTC. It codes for CASRDRGRRSYTF.

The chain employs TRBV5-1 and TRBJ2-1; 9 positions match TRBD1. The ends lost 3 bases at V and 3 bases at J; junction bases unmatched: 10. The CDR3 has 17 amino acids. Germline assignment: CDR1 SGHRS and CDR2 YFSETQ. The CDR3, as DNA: TGCGCCAGCAGCTCACGGCCGGGACAGGGCTTCTACAATGAGCAGTTCTTC. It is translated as CASSSRPGQGFYNEQFF. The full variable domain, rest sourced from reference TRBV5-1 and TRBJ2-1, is KAGVTQTPRYLIKTRGQQVTLSCSPISGHRSVSWYQQTPGQGLQFLFEYFSETQRNKGNFPGRFSGRQFSNSRSEMNVSTLELGDSALYLCASSSRPGQGFYNEQFFGPGTRLTVL.

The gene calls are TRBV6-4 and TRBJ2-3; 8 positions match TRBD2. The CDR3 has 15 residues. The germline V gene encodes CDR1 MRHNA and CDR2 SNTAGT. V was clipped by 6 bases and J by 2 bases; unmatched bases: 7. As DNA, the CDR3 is TGTGCCAGCAGACCAACTAGCGGATTCACAGATACGCAGTATTTT. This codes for CASRPTSGFTDTQYF.

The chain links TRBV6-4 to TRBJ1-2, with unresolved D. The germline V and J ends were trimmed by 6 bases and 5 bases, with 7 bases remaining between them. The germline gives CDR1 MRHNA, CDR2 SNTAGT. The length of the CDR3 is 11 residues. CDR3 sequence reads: CASRDPYGYTF. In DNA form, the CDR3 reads TGTGCCAGCAGGGACCCATATGGCTACACCTTC.

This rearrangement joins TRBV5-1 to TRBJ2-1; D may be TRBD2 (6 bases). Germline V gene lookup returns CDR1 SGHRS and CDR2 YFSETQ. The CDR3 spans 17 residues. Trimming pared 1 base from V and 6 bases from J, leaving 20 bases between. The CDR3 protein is CASSLSRPQEGGNEQFF. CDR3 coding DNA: TGCGCCAGCAGCTTGTCGCGTCCCCAGGAGGGAGGCAATGAGCAGTTCTTC.

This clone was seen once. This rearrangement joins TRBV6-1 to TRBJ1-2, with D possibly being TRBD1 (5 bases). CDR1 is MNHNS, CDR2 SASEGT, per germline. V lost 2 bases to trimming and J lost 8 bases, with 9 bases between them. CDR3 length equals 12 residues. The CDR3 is CASSESGAGYTF. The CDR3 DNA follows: TGTGCCAGCAGTGAATCTGGGGCCGGCTACACCTTC.